This TCR beta chain was found in a study of blood T cell repertoires in COVID-19. As for the study in general: The samples span acute and convalescent COVID-19 from the United States, Italy and Spain. The analysed material was cDNA or gDNA that came from T cells, B-cell-depleted T cells, or PBMCs.

In the authors' workflow: Researchers report that nucleated cell counts were estimated from reference gene primer amplification. Assay: immunoSEQ multiplex PCR; the TCRdb copy retains only in-frame clones and omits some. Clonal size and the V and J genes are those of that table, whereas D and trimming came from the DNA. The table records roughly 45,000 clones, approximately 93% of them present only once. Patients at the Seattle site were enrolled during active infection and followed longitudinally. With 0 bases removed from V and 3 bases from J, the gap between germline ends came to 10 bases. The CDR3 totals 15 residues. Germline loops: CDR1 SGHRS, CDR2 YFSETQ.

The receptor was isolated from a man aged 60 to 75 with COVID-19, enrolled during active disease. The material sequenced was peripheral blood. This sequence joins TRBV5-1 and TRBJ1-5, with a tentative D call TRBD1 (5 bases). Here the CDR3 reads CASSLESGYNQPQHF. In DNA form, the CDR3 reads TGCGCCAGCAGCTTGGAGTCAGGGTACAATCAGCCCCAGCATTTT.